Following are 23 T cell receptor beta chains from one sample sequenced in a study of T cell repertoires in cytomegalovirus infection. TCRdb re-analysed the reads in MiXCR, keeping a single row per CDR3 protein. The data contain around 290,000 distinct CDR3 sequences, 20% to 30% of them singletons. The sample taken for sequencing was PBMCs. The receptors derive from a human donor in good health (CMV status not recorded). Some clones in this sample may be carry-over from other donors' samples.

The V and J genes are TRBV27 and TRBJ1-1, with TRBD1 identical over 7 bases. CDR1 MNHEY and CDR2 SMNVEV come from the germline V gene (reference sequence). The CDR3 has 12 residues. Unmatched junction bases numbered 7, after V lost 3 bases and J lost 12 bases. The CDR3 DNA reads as TGTGCCAGCAGTTTCTTGACAGGGTGGCCTTTCTTT. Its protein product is CASSFLTGWPFF.

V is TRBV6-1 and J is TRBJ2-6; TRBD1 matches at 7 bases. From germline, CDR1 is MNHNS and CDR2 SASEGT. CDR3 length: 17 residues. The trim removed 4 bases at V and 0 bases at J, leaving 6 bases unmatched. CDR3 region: CASSADRANSGANVLTF. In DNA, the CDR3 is TGTGCCAGCAGTGCCGACAGGGCCAACTCTGGGGCCAACGTCCTGACTTTC.

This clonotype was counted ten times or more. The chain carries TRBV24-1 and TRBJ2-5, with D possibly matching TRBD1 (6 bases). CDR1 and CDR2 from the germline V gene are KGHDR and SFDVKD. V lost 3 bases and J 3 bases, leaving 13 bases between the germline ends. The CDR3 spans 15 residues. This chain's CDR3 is CATSDITGLEETQYF. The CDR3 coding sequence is TGTGCCACCAGTGATATTACAGGGTTGGAAGAGACCCAGTACTTC.

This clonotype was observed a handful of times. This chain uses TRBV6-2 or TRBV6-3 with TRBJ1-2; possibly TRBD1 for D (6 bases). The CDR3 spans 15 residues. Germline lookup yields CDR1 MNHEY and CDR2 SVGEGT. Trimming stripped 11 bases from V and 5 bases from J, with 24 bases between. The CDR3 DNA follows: TGTGCCGTTGAGGGAGGGACACCGCAGAGGTATGGCTACACCTTC. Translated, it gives CAVEGGTPQRYGYTF.

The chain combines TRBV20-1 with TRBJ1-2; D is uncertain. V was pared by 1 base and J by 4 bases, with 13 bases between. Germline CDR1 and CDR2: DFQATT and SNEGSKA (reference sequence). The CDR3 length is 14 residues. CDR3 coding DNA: TGCAGTGCTAGAGGGCACACCGTACTCTATGGCTACACCTTC. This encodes CSARGHTVLYGYTF.

CDR3 amino acids: CASTSGGRAGDTQYF. In nucleotides, the CDR3 is TGTGCCAGCACCTCCGGCGGGAGGGCGGGAGATACGCAGTATTTT. The rearrangement links TRBV27 to TRBJ2-3; 9 bases are shared with TRBD2. Per germline, CDR1 MNHEY and CDR2 SMNVEV (reference sequence). The CDR3 has 15 residues. J gave up 5 bases and V 7 bases, and 10 bases lay outside the gene matches.

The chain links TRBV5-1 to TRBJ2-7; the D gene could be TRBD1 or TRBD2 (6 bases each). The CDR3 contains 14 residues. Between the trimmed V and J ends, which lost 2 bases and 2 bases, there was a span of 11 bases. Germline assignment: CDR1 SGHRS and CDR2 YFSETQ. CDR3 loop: CASSLKGGPYEQYF. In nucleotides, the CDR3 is TGCGCCAGCAGCTTAAAAGGGGGGCCCTACGAGCAGTACTTC.

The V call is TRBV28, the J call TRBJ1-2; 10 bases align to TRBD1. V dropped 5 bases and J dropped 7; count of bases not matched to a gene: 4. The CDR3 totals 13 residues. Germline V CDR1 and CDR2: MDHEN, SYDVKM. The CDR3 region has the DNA TGTGCCAGCAGTATGGGACAGGGGTCTGGCTACACCTTC. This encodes CASSMGQGSGYTF.

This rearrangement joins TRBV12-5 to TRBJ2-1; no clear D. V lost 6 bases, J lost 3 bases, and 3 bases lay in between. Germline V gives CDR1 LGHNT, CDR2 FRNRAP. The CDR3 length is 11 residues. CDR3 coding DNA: TGTGCTAGTGGGCTCTACAATGAGCAGTTCTTC. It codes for CASGLYNEQFF.

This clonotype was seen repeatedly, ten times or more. In nucleotides, the CDR3 is TGTGCCAGCAGCACCGGGAGTGAAAAACTGTTTTTT. Its protein product is CASSTGSEKLFF. The chain has TRBV7-2 and TRBJ1-4; no reliable D call. Germline CDR1 reads SGHTA; CDR2 reads FQGNSA. The length of the CDR3 is 12 residues. V lost 5 bases and J lost 7, with 8 bases in between.

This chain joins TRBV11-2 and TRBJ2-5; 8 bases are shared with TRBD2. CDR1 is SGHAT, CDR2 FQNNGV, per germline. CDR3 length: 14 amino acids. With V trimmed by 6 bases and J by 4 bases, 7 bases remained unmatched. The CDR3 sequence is CASSFWTSSETQYF. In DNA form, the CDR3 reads TGTGCCAGCAGTTTCTGGACTAGCTCAGAGACCCAGTACTTC.

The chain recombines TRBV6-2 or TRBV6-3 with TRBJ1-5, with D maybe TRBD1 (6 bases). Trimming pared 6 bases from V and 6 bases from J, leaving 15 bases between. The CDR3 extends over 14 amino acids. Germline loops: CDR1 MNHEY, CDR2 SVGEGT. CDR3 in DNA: TGTGCCAGCAGAACACCACCCAGGGGTCAGCCCCAGCATTTT. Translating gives CASRTPPRGQPQHF.

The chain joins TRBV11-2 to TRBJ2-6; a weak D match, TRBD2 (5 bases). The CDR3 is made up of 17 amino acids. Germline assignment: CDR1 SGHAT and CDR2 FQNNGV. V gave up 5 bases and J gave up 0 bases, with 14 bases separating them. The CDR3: CASSPSRLSSGANVLTF. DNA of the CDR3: TGTGCCAGCAGCCCGTCGAGACTATCCTCTGGGGCCAACGTCCTGACTTTC.

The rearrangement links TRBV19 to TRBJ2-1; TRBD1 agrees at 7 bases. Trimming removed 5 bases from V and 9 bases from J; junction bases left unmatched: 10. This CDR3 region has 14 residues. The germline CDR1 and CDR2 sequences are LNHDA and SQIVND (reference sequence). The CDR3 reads CASSPLPTGPEQFF. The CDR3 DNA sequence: TGTGCCAGTAGTCCACTCCCGACAGGGCCTGAGCAGTTCTTC.

The CDR3, as DNA: TGCAGTGCGGCAGGGCAGTACGAGCAGTACTTC. Protein sequence: CSAAGQYEQYF. The rearrangement joins TRBV20-1 to TRBJ2-7, with D maybe TRBD1 (5 bases). CDR3 size: 11 residues. CDR1 DFQATT and CDR2 SNEGSKA come from the germline V gene (reference sequence). The germline V and J ends were trimmed by 6 bases and 4 bases, with 10 bases remaining between them.

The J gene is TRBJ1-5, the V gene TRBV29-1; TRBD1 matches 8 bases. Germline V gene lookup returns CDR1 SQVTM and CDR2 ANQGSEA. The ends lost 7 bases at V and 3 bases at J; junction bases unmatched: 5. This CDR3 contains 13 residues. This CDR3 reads CSAGTGLNQPQHF. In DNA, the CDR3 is TGCAGCGCTGGGACAGGTCTCAATCAGCCCCAGCATTTT.

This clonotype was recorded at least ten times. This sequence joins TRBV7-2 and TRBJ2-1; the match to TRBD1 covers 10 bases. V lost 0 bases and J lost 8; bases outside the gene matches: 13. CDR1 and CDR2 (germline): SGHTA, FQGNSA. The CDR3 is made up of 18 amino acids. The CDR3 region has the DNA TGTGCCAGCAGCTTAGCATACGGGACAGGGGTGATGTTGGATGAGCAGTTCTTC. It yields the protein CASSLAYGTGVMLDEQFF.

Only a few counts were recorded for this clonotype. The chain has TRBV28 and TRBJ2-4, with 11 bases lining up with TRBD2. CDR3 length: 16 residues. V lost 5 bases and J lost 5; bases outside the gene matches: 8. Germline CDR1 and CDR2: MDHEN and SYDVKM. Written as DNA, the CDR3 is TGTGCCAGCAGTGGGTTAGCGGGAGGGCCCCAAAACATTCAGTACTTC. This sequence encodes CASSGLAGGPQNIQYF.

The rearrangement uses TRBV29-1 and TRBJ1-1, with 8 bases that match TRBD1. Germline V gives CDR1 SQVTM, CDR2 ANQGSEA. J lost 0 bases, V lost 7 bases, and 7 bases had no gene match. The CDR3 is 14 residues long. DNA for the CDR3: TGCAGCGCGGAATACAGGGGGTTGAACACTGAAGCTTTCTTT. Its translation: CSAEYRGLNTEAFF.

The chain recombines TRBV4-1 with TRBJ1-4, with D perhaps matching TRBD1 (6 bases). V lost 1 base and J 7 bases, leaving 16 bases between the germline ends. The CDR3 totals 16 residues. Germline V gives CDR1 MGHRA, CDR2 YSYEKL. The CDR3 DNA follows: TGCGCCAGCAGCCAAGGGGCGGGGGCCCTCCTTGAAAAACTGTTTTTT. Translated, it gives CASSQGAGALLEKLFF.

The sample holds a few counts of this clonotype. CDR3 nucleotides: TGTGCCTGGAGTCTAGCGGGGGCCCGCACAGATACGCAGTATTTT. Translating it yields CAWSLAGARTDTQYF. The chain uses TRBV30 and TRBJ2-3; 10 bases agree with TRBD2. There are 15 residues in the CDR3. The J segment lost 1 base and the V segment lost 2 bases, leaving 3 bases of the junction unmatched. The germline gives CDR1 GTSNPN, CDR2 SVGIG (reference sequence).

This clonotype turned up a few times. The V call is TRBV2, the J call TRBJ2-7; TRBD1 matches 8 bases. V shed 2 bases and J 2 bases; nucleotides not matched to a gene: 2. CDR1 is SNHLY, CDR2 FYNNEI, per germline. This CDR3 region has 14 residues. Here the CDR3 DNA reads TGTGCCAGCAGTGAAAAGGACAGGGCCTACGAGCAGTACTTC. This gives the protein CASSEKDRAYEQYF.

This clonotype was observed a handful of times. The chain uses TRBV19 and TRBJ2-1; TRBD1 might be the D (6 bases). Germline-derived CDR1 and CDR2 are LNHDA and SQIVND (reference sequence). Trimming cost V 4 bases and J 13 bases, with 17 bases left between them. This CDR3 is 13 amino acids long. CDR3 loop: CASSKNSGTSQFF. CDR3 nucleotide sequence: TGTGCCAGTAGTAAAAATTCAGGGACATCCCAGTTCTTC.